The next 21 T cell receptor delta chains were all read from a single sample in a study of gamma-delta T cells after stem cell transplantation. TCRdb re-analyzed the RT-PCR reads via CATT. The repertoire has roughly 1,900 delta-chain clones, roughly 1% of them found once; the top ten carry 25% to 30%. The sequencing sample was made of gamma-delta T cells. The receptors originated from a human donor. It is not recorded whose cells these are; they may come from a transplant donor.

About this clone itself: A read error is the likely source, as a far larger clone sits one nucleotide away. The same CDR3 arises from other DNA sequences in this sample as well. The genes are TRDV2 and TRDJ1; the match to TRDD3 covers 7 bases. V gave up 1 base and J gave up 0 bases; unmatched junction bases: 10. The CDR3 contains 17 residues. Germline V gives CDR1 GEAIGNYY, CDR2 EKD. CDR3 in amino acids: CACDTVGDLLNTDKLIF. CDR3 in DNA: TGTGCCTGTGACACTGTGGGGGACCTCCTTAACACCGATAAACTCATCTTT.

This clone is categorized as large. Other DNA sequences in this sample translate to the same CDR3. V is TRDV2 and J is TRDJ1; 9 bases agree with TRDD3. The CDR3 extends over 18 amino acids. Germline lookup yields CDR1 GEAIGNYY and CDR2 EKD. V dropped 1 base and J dropped 1; count of bases not matched to a gene: 12. CDR3 sequence: CACDTLHSVGDSTDKLIF. CDR3 nucleotides: TGTGCCTGTGACACTCTTCACAGTGTGGGGGATAGCACCGATAAACTCATCTTT.

This clone has only a few counts. A far larger clone is one base from this, pointing to a likely read error. J is TRDJ1 and V is TRDV3, with TRDD3 matching 7 bases. The CDR3 has 16 residues. Germline values: CDR1 TVYSNPD, CDR2 GDNSRS (reference sequence). The CDR3 sequence is CAFAPFSGGTTDKFIF. Written as DNA, the CDR3 is TGTGCCTTTGCCCCCTTTAGTGGGGGAACCACCGATAAATTCATCTTT.

By share, this clone ranks as large. The same CDR3 also results from other DNA sequences found in this sample. This chain joins TRDV2 and TRDJ1, with 11 bases matching TRDD3. The length of the CDR3 is 16 residues. The V gene's germline CDR1 is GEAIGNYY and CDR2 EKD. V was pared by 2 bases and J by 5 bases, with 9 bases of the junction left unmatched. In nucleotides, the CDR3 is TGTGCCTGTGACAGTTTACTGGGGGATAGTCGTGATAAACTCATCTTT. The encoded protein is CACDSLLGDSRDKLIF.

By share, this clone ranks as medium-sized (0.01 to 0.1%). The chain links TRDV3 to TRDJ1, with 9 nucleotides matching TRDD3. Trimming cost V 1 base and J 3 bases; bases outside gene matches: 15. Germline V gene data show CDR1 as TVYSNPD and CDR2 as GDNSRS (reference sequence). This CDR3 is 17 amino acids long. CDR3 region: CAFKIPMGDSRADKLIF. The CDR3 bases are TGTGCCTTTAAGATCCCTATGGGGGATAGTCGGGCCGATAAACTCATCTTT.

In its sample, this clone was seen a few times. The protein in TCRdb stems from a much larger clone and differs at residue 15 from this DNA's translation, likely a read error; here the protein is translated from the DNA. The rearrangement uses TRDV3 and TRDJ1; 7 bases fit TRDD3. The CDR3 runs to 16 residues. Looked up from germline, CDR1 is TVYSNPD and CDR2 is GDNSRS (reference sequence). For the CDR3, the DNA is TGTGCCTTTGCCCCCTTTAGTGGGGGAACCACCGATAAACTCACCTTT. This sequence encodes CAFAPFSGGTTDKLTF.

Comment on this clone: The protein that TCRdb holds for this DNA derives from a much larger clone and differs from the translated DNA at residue 10, which likely indicates a read error; the protein shown here is translated from the DNA. The rearrangement links TRDV2 to TRDJ1, with 7 bases identical to TRDD3. Germline V gene data show CDR1 as GEAIGNYY and CDR2 as EKD. The CDR3 covers 19 residues. V dropped 0 bases and J dropped 0; count of bases not matched to a gene: 15. CDR3 amino acids: CACDTVVLGGTVHTDKLIF. For the CDR3, the DNA is TGTGCCTGTGACACCGTTGTGCTGGGGGGTACGGTACACACCGATAAACTCATCTTT.

This clone has a handful of counts. The rearrangement links TRDV2 to TRDJ1; 9 nucleotides align to TRDD3. Germline V gene sequence: CDR1 GEAIGNYY, CDR2 EKD. This CDR3 comprises 18 residues. The junction had 13 bases not matched to a gene; V was cut back by 3 bases and J by 0 bases. The CDR3 here is CACDSLLGEIQYTDKLIF. In nucleotides, the CDR3 is TGTGCCTGTGACTCGCTACTGGGGGAGATACAGTACACCGATAAACTCATCTTT.

This clone was seen a few times. TCRdb assigns this DNA the protein of a much larger clone, which departs from its translation at residues 4 and 8; this likely reflects a read error, and the protein shown comes from translating the DNA. V gene TRDV2 combines with J gene TRDJ1, with TRDD3 matching 10 bases. J lost 3 bases, V lost 5 bases, and 17 bases had no gene match. The CDR3 runs to 18 residues. Germline loops: CDR1 GEAIGNYY, CDR2 EKD. CDR3 sequence: CACVPLLAGDTRADKLIF. The CDR3 nucleotides read TGTGCCTGTGTCCCTCTCTTGGCGGGGGATACGCGGGCCGATAAACTCATCTTT.

This clone was picked up a small number of times. TCRdb lists the protein of a much larger clone for this DNA, which differs at residue 4, so this is likely a read error; the protein given here is translated from the DNA itself. The gene calls are TRDV2 and TRDJ1; 7 nucleotides agree with TRDD3. The germline gives CDR1 GEAIGNYY, CDR2 EKD. This CDR3 is 19 amino acids long. The CDR3 reads CACGTISRLGGSYADKLIF. The CDR3 DNA reads TGTGCCTGTGGCACCATTTCCAGATTGGGGGGATCGTACGCCGATAAACTCATCTTT.

This clone was found a few times. TCRdb assigns this DNA the protein of a much larger clone, which departs from its translation at residue 6; this likely reflects a read error, and the protein shown comes from translating the DNA. The CDR3 nucleotides read TGTGCCTGTGACACCCCGTACTGGGGGACCCAGTACACCGATAAACTCATCTTT. This translates into CACDTPYWGTQYTDKLIF. The rearrangement links TRDV2 to TRDJ1; 9 bases match TRDD3. Germline V gene sequence: CDR1 GEAIGNYY, CDR2 EKD. Trimming at V came to 0 bases and at J to 0 bases, leaving 10 bases not matched to a gene. The CDR3 extends over 18 amino acids.

As to this clone: A read error is likely here: a far larger clone is one base away. The chain has TRDV2 and TRDJ1; 12 nucleotides agree with TRDD3. The CDR3 is made up of 19 amino acids. CDR1 is GEAIGNYY, CDR2 EKD, per germline. The CDR3 protein is CACGTMSLGDTEYTDKLIF. CDR3 DNA sequence: TGTGCCTGTGGCACCATGAGTCTGGGGGATACGGAGTACACCGATAAACTCATCTTT.

This clone has more than one count but fewer than ten. TCRdb's entry gives the protein of a much larger clone, which mismatches this DNA's translation at residue 11, likely from a read error; the protein reported here is translated from the DNA. The gene calls are TRDV2 and TRDJ3; no clear D gene. CDR3 length: 18 amino acids. Germline loops: CDR1 GEAIGNYY, CDR2 EKD. V was pared by 3 bases and J by 5 bases, with 19 bases between. The DNA of the CDR3 is TGTGCCTGTGACGGGGCTAGGGTGACATCCCGGGACACCCGACAGATGTTTTTC. Protein: CACDGARVTSRDTRQMFF.

A remark on this clone: This DNA's translation differs at residue 7 from TCRdb's protein, which comes from a much larger clone; a read error is likely, and the protein shown is translated from the DNA. CDR3 DNA: TGTGCCTGTGACACGTTGCCGGGACCCTGGGACACCCGACAGATGTTTTTC. Translation gives CACDTLPGPWDTRQMFF. The V call is TRDV2, the J call TRDJ3; D not resolved. Germline V CDR1 and CDR2: GEAIGNYY, EKD. Trimming shortened V by 1 base and J by 2 bases, and 11 bases separated the two germline ends. There are 17 residues in the CDR3.

The table lists this clone with a few counts. This DNA's translation and the protein TCRdb lists, from a much larger clone, do not match at residue 4, likely due to a read error; the protein shown is translated from the DNA. This chain connects TRDV2 to TRDJ1; TRDD3 matches 13 bases. The trim removed 5 bases at V and 2 bases at J, leaving 13 bases unmatched. This CDR3 region has 18 residues. Germline CDR1 GEAIGNYY, CDR2 EKD. The CDR3 loop reads CACGTLTGGYASTDKLIF. The DNA of the CDR3 is TGTGCCTGTGGCACTCTTACTGGGGGATACGCGAGTACCGATAAACTCATCTTT.

For this clone: This DNA translates differently at residue 11 from the TCRdb protein, which is that of a much larger clone; a read error is likely, and the protein shown is the DNA's own translation. The DNA for the CDR3 is TGTGCCTGTGACACCGTGGGGGATACGATCGCCGATAAACTCATCTTT. Residues: CACDTVGDTIADKLIF. The chain recombines TRDV2 with TRDJ1; 11 bases are shared with TRDD3. V was pared by 0 bases and J by 3 bases, with 5 bases of the junction left unmatched. This CDR3 contains 16 residues. The germline V gene has CDR1 GEAIGNYY and CDR2 EKD.

In the case of this clone: This DNA's translation and the protein TCRdb lists, from a much larger clone, do not match at residue 8, likely due to a read error; the protein shown is translated from the DNA. The gene calls are TRDV2 and TRDJ1; D is ambiguous. This CDR3 is built from 16 residues. V lost 0 bases to trimming and J lost 0 bases, with 13 bases between them. Germline CDR1 and CDR2: GEAIGNYY and EKD. The CDR3 DNA follows: TGTGCCTGTGACACCCTTACCCCTCAAAACACCGATAAACTCATCTTT. Translating gives CACDTLTPQNTDKLIF.

This clone was recorded a few times. This sequence joins TRDV2 and TRDJ1; 12 bases are shared with TRDD3. CDR3 length: 22 residues. Unmatched junction bases numbered 19, after V lost 0 bases and J lost 0 bases. Germline V CDR1 and CDR2: GEAIGNYY, EKD. CDR3 nucleotides: TGTGCCTGTGACACCTTGAGTACTGGGGGATACCCCGCCGACCTTCACACCGATAAACTCATCTTT. Amino acids: CACDTLSTGGYPADLHTDKLIF.

This clone has more than one count but fewer than ten. A far larger clone is only one base removed, so a read error is likely. J is TRDJ1 and V is TRDV2; 11 nucleotides align to TRDD3. CDR1 is GEAIGNYY, CDR2 EKD, per germline. Trimming removed 3 bases from V and 0 bases from J; junction bases left unmatched: 17. This CDR3 is 20 amino acids long. CDR3: CACDAVSVGGYGLYTDKLIF. In nucleotides, the CDR3 is TGTGCCTGTGACGCCGTGTCTGTTGGGGGATACGGTCTGTACACCGATAAACTCATCTTT.

This clone was counted between two and nine times. A far larger clone is a single base away, which makes a read error likely. Distinct nucleotide sequences in the sample also encode this CDR3. J is TRDJ1 and V is TRDV2; 7 bases agree with TRDD3. V lost 0 bases, J lost 0 bases, and 12 bases stayed unmatched. CDR1 is GEAIGNYY, CDR2 EKD, per germline. The CDR3 is 18 amino acids. Written as DNA, the CDR3 is TGTGCCTGTGACACCGTAGCAACTGGGGACCCTTACACCGATAAACTCATCTTT. Translating it yields CACDTVATGDPYTDKLIF.

This clone is large in the sample. The CDR3 spells CACDTVGGVNTDKLIF. Written as DNA, the CDR3 is TGTGCCTGTGACACCGTCGGGGGAGTAAACACCGATAAACTCATCTTT. The V gene is TRDV2, the J gene TRDJ1, with a tentative D call TRDD3 (6 bases). V shed 0 bases and J shed 0 bases, with 13 bases lying between them. This CDR3 contains 16 residues. Germline V lookup: CDR1 GEAIGNYY, CDR2 EKD.